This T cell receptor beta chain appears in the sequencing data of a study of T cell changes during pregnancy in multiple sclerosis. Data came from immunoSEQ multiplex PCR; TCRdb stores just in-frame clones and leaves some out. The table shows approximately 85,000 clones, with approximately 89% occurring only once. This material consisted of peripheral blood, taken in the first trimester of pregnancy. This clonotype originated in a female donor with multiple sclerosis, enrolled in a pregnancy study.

The CDR3 loop reads CASSFPGDNQPQHF. DNA of the CDR3: TGTGCCAGCAGTTTCCCGGGAGATAATCAGCCCCAGCATTTT. The genes are TRBV6-6 and TRBJ1-5; D is unresolved. The CDR3 spans 14 residues. Germline CDR1 and CDR2: MNHNY and SVGAGI (reference sequence). The V end lost 4 bases, the J end lost 4 bases, and 11 bases lay between the germline ends.